The rows below give T cell receptor beta chains drawn from one sample of a study of OX40 agonist ivuxolimab in advanced cancers. Data came from immunoSEQ multiplex PCR; TCRdb stores just in-frame clones and leaves some out. This table holds about 60,000 clones, 80% to 90% found once. This specimen consisted of CD4+ or CD8+ T cells sorted from blood, obtained in a trial of the OX40 agonist ivuxolimab. These receptors all stem from an adult with an advanced solid tumor such as melanoma, head and neck, liver or kidney cancer. CDR3s include the opening cysteine and the closing phenylalanine or tryptophan. A D gene is named only where the DNA matches it firmly. The size entry is marked missing in some rows and otherwise reads once, few, many or a size class.

J | D | V | size | CDR3 | DNA
TRBJ1-1 | NA | TRBV2 | NA | CASPGGRPGDTEAFF | TGTGCCAGCCCTGGGGGCAGGCCGGGGGACACTGAAGCTTTCTTT
TRBJ1-2 | TRBD1 | TRBV7-9 | NA | CASSPWTGNYGYTF | TGTGCCAGCAGCCCTTGGACAGGGAACTATGGCTACACCTTC
TRBJ2-1 | NA | TRBV4-1 | NA | CASSHPRTGIYNEQFF | TGCGCCAGCAGCCATCCCAGGACGGGAATATACAATGAGCAGTTCTTC
TRBJ2-1 | TRBD2 | TRBV4-1 | once | CASSHPTSEQTYNEQFF | TGCGCCAGCAGCCACCCGACTAGCGAGCAGACCTACAATGAGCAGTTCTTC
TRBJ2-3 | TRBD2 | TRBV6-6 | NA | CASSWLGGTDTQYF | TGTGCCAGCAGCTGGTTGGGGGGGACAGATACGCAGTATTTT
TRBJ2-1 | NA | TRBV6-5 | NA | CASSYAPGGNEQFF | TGTGCCAGCAGTTACGCGCCGGGTGGCAATGAGCAGTTCTTC
TRBJ1-1 | NA | TRBV30 | few | CACAGQSTEAFF | TGTGCCTGCGCAGGACAGAGCACTGAAGCTTTCTTT
TRBJ2-1 | NA | TRBV5-1 | NA | CASSLSSPPYNEQFF | TGCGCCAGCAGCTTAAGCTCTCCCCCCTACAATGAGCAGTTCTTC
TRBJ2-1 | TRBD2 | TRBV11-3 | NA | CASSLAGGINEQFF | TGTGCCAGCAGCTTAGCGGGAGGGATCAATGAGCAGTTCTTC
TRBJ1-1 | NA | TRBV4-1 | NA | CASSSSTFTEAFF | TGCGCCAGCAGCTCCAGTACCTTTACAGAAGCTTTCTTT
TRBJ2-2 | NA | TRBV4-3 | once | CASSQDRKGTGELFF | TGCGCCAGCAGCCAAGATAGGAAGGGAACCGGGGAGCTGTTTTTT
TRBJ1-1 | NA | TRBV28 | NA | CASSFLGDGTEAFF | TGTGCCAGCAGTTTTTTGGGTGACGGCACTGAAGCTTTCTTT
TRBJ2-7 | TRBD2 | TRBV11-2 | NA | CASSFHMGTSGAYEQYF | TGTGCCAGCAGCTTCCATATGGGCACTAGCGGAGCCTACGAGCAGTACTTC
TRBJ2-5 | TRBD2 | TRBV28 | once | CASLAGGTQETQYF | TGTGCCAGCCTAGCGGGAGGTACCCAAGAGACCCAGTACTTC
TRBJ1-6 | NA | TRBV11-2 | NA | CASSLEAGNSPLHF | TGTGCCAGCAGCTTAGAGGCGGGTAATTCACCCCTCCACTTT
TRBJ2-1 | TRBD2 | TRBV27 | NA | CASGSGSGTMYNEQFF | TGTGCCAGCGGGTCCGGTAGCGGGACGATGTACAATGAGCAGTTCTTC
TRBJ2-1 | NA | TRBV9 | NA | CASSGAGTLTYNEQFF | TGTGCCAGCAGCGGGGCCGGGACTCTAACCTACAATGAGCAGTTCTTC
TRBJ1-1 | NA | TRBV28 | NA | CASTVKAGNTEAFF | TGTGCCAGCACGGTCAAGGCCGGGAACACTGAAGCTTTCTTT